These 28 T cell receptor beta chains came from one sample sequenced in a study of T cells in Graves' hyperthyroidism and ophthalmopathy. From RNA transcripts, TCR beta CDR3 regions were amplified. The TCR CDR3 first-round RT-PCR relied on the HTBI primer set. TCRdb reprocessed the multiplex PCR reads via MiXCR and lists one record per CDR3 protein. This sample yields 340,000 or so distinct CDR3 sequences, of which 16% are seen a single time; roughly 33% belongs to the top ten. The sample taken for sequencing was blood. The origin of the receptors is a man aged 25-45 years with Graves' hyperthyroidism.

This chain joins TRBV12-3 or TRBV12-4 and TRBJ2-2; 7 bases fit TRBD1. The J segment lost 9 bases and the V segment lost 5 bases, leaving 9 bases of the junction unmatched. This CDR3 spans 14 amino acids. Here the CDR3 reads CASSPHRGSWELFF. The CDR3 DNA sequence: TGTGCCAGCAGTCCCCACAGGGGTTCGTGGGAGCTGTTTTTT.

The table lists this clonotype with many counts. The chain combines TRBV11-2 with TRBJ1-2; D remains unclear. The CDR3 consists of 13 residues. Germline assignment: CDR1 SGHAT and CDR2 FQNNGV. Trimming stripped 4 bases from V and 4 bases from J, with 10 bases between. CDR3 DNA: TGTGCCAGCAGCTCGGGGAAGGGCTATGGCTACACCTTC. Translation gives CASSSGKGYGYTF.

In this sample, this clonotype turned up many times. The chain recombines TRBV11-2 with TRBJ2-7, with D unclear. This CDR3 comprises 13 residues. V dropped 3 bases and J dropped 1 base, with 7 bases sitting between them. Germline lookup yields CDR1 SGHAT and CDR2 FQNNGV. The CDR3 loop reads CASSLLDSYEQYF. CDR3 bases: TGTGCCAGCAGCTTGCTCGATTCCTACGAGCAGTACTTC.

The table lists this clonotype with many counts. The rearrangement joins TRBV20-1 to TRBJ2-7; 8 bases match TRBD2. The germline V gene has CDR1 DFQATT and CDR2 SNEGSKA (reference sequence). This CDR3 has 12 amino acids. V was clipped by 3 bases and J by 6 bases; unmatched bases: 4. CDR3 nucleotide sequence: TGCAGTGCTAGCGGGAGGGCTCTCGAGCAGTACTTC. This translates into CSASGRALEQYF.

Remarks on this clonotype: A much larger clone differs from this one at a single base, so this may be a read error. The gene calls are TRBV10-3 and TRBJ2-1; D possibly corresponds to TRBD1 (6 bases). The CDR3 runs 13 residues. Germline V gives CDR1 ENHRY, CDR2 SYGVKD. CDR3 protein: CAISGLQGNEQLF. CDR3 in DNA: TGTGCCATCAGTGGACTCCAGGGGAATGAGCAGCTCTTC.

This clonotype was observed many times. The chain couples TRBV30 to TRBJ2-5; possibly TRBD1 or TRBD2 for D (5 bases each). Per germline, CDR1 GTSNPN and CDR2 SVGIG (reference sequence). The CDR3 has 15 residues. Trimming left V 0 bases short and J 5 bases short, with 16 bases between. CDR3 protein: CAWSVAAVKGETQYF. CDR3 DNA: TGTGCCTGGAGTGTAGCGGCCGTCAAGGGGGAGACCCAGTACTTC. Full variable domain (outside the CDR3, taken from reference TRBV30 and TRBJ2-5): SQTIHQWPATLVQPVGSPLSLECTVEGTSNPNLYWYRQAAGRGLQLLFYSVGIGQISSEVPQNLSASRPQDRQFILSSKKLLLSDSGFYLCAWSVAAVKGETQYFGPGTRLLVL.

This clonotype was seen at least ten times. The chain carries TRBV5-6 and TRBJ2-3; perhaps TRBD2 as D (5 bases). V lost 0 bases, J lost 9 bases, and 8 bases lay in between. CDR1 is SGHDT and CDR2 is YYEEEE in the germline V gene. The CDR3 runs 12 residues. Written as DNA, the CDR3 is TGTGCCAGCAGCTTGGAATGGGAGACGCAGTATTTT. Translating it yields CASSLEWETQYF.

The rearrangement uses TRBV28 and TRBJ2-1; D is unresolved. This CDR3 spans 12 amino acids. The V end was cut by 6 bases, the J end by 8 bases, with 11 bases between. CDR1 is MDHEN, CDR2 SYDVKM, per germline. The DNA of the CDR3 is TGTGCCAGCAGGAGGTCGATCGATGAGCAGTTCTTC. Its translation is CASRRSIDEQFF. The complete variable domain, with remaining parts taken from reference TRBV28 and TRBJ2-1, reads DVKVTQSSRYLVKRTGEKVFLECVQDMDHENMFWYRQDPGLGLRLIYFSYDVKMKEKGDIPEGYSVSREKKERFSLILESASTNQTSMYLCASRRSIDEQFFGPGTRLTVL.

The table lists this clonotype with many counts. The genes are TRBV6-1 and TRBJ2-3, with D possibly matching TRBD2 (6 bases). Between the trimmed V and J ends, which lost 7 bases and 6 bases, there was a span of 26 bases. This CDR3 region has 17 residues. Germline V lookup: CDR1 MNHNS, CDR2 SASEGT. The CDR3 protein is CASTQLRSGITRDTQYF. CDR3 nucleotides: TGTGCCAGCACCCAGCTTCGTAGCGGCATCACCAGGGATACGCAGTATTTT.

This clonotype was observed a few times. The chain combines TRBV7-9 with TRBJ2-5; TRBD2 agrees at 7 bases. There are 14 residues in the CDR3. The germline CDR1 and CDR2 sequences are SEHNR and FQNEAQ (reference sequence). V shed 5 bases and J 5 bases; nucleotides not matched to a gene: 8. CDR3: CASSPAGIGETQYF. The CDR3 DNA sequence: TGTGCCAGCAGCCCAGCGGGAATTGGGGAGACCCAGTACTTC.

In its sample, this clonotype was seen many times. The chain combines TRBV29-1 with TRBJ2-3, with D perhaps TRBD1 (5 bases). The CDR3 is 14 residues long. With 4 bases removed from V and 1 base from J, the gap between germline ends came to 12 bases. Looked up from germline, CDR1 is SQVTM and CDR2 is ANQGSEA. The chain's CDR3 is CSVVTGLGTDTQYF. The CDR3 region has the DNA TGCAGCGTTGTAACAGGTTTGGGCACAGATACGCAGTATTTT.

Ten or more counts support this clonotype. The rearrangement links TRBV2 to TRBJ2-7, with 9 bases identical to TRBD1. V gave up 8 bases and J gave up 4 bases; unmatched junction bases: 6. CDR1 and CDR2 from the germline V gene are SNHLY and FYNNEI. CDR3 length: 13 residues. The CDR3 loop reads CASRDRDIYEQYF. CDR3 in DNA: TGTGCCAGCCGGGACAGGGATATATACGAGCAGTACTTC.

V usage is TRBV29-1 and J usage is TRBJ2-5; no clear D gene. This CDR3 comprises 13 residues. The V and J ends lost 7 bases and 1 base respectively, with 13 bases between them. Germline CDR1 and CDR2: SQVTM and ANQGSEA. The CDR3 spells CSAQASGQETQYF. The CDR3 DNA reads TGCAGCGCCCAAGCTTCCGGCCAAGAGACCCAGTACTTC.

In this sample, this clonotype turned up many times. J is TRBJ2-7 and V is TRBV11-2; tentative D call: TRBD2 (6 bases). The CDR3 is 15 amino acids. Germline V gene lookup returns CDR1 SGHAT and CDR2 FQNNGV. The ends were cut back, 1 base at V and 2 bases at J, with 12 bases in the middle. This chain's CDR3 is CASSLGFGGPYEQYF. CDR3 sequence (DNA): TGTGCCAGCAGCTTAGGATTCGGAGGGCCCTACGAGCAGTACTTC.

This clonotype was detected only a few times. The J gene is TRBJ2-1, the V gene TRBV12-3 or TRBV12-4, with a weak D call TRBD1 (6 bases). This CDR3 spans 13 amino acids. The V end lost 6 bases, the J end lost 10 bases, and 16 bases lay between the germline ends. CDR3 loop: CASRPTDSPEQFF. The CDR3 nucleotides read TGTGCCAGCAGACCGACGGACAGCCCCGAGCAGTTCTTC.

J is TRBJ1-6 and V is TRBV2; tentative D call: TRBD1 (5 bases). The V end lost 8 bases, the J end lost 5 bases, and 13 bases lay between the germline ends. CDR1 and CDR2 from the germline V gene are SNHLY and FYNNEI. CDR3 length: 14 residues. The CDR3 DNA reads TGTGCCAGCCGGGGGGGACGGAATAATTCACCCCTCCACTTT. Protein product: CASRGGRNNSPLHF. The complete variable domain, with remaining parts taken from reference TRBV2 and TRBJ1-6, reads EPEVTQTPSHQVTQMGQEVILRCVPISNHLYFYWYRQILGQKVEFLVSFYNNEISEKSEIFDDQFSVERPDGSNFTLKIRSTKLEDSAMYFCASRGGRNNSPLHFGNGTRLTVT.

CDR3 sequence (DNA): TGTGCCAGCCGGCAGGGGGCTGGCTACACCTTC. Its translation is CASRQGAGYTF. The V call is TRBV27, the J call TRBJ1-2, with 8 bases that match TRBD1. The J segment lost 7 bases and the V segment lost 8 bases, leaving 3 bases of the junction unmatched. This CDR3 is 11 amino acids long. Per germline, CDR1 MNHEY and CDR2 SMNVEV (reference sequence).

Only one count was recorded for this clonotype. The chain carries TRBV18 and TRBJ2-7; D unclear. The CDR3 runs to 16 residues. V lost 3 bases and J 3 bases, leaving 18 bases between the germline ends. The germline V gene has CDR1 KGHSH and CDR2 LQKENI. CDR3 in DNA: TGTGCCAGCTCACCCTTCGACCGGGCCCGAAACTACGAGCAGTACTTC. Its protein product is CASSPFDRARNYEQYF.

This clonotype was counted between two and nine times. CDR3 sequence: CASSFGRESYNEQFF. The CDR3 nucleotides are TGTGCCAGCAGTTTTGGGCGGGAATCCTACAATGAGCAGTTCTTC. V is TRBV28 and J is TRBJ2-1, with TRBD2 as a possible D gene (6 bases). The length of the CDR3 is 15 residues. Trimming stripped 3 bases from V and 1 base from J, with 10 bases between. Germline V gene lookup returns CDR1 MDHEN and CDR2 SYDVKM.

This clonotype was seen a single time. The rearrangement uses TRBV5-1 and TRBJ2-1; maybe TRBD1 (6 bases). The germline CDR1 and CDR2 sequences are SGHRS and YFSETQ. The CDR3 sequence is 16 residues long. V was pared by 4 bases and J by 8 bases, with 22 bases between. CDR3 in DNA: TGCGCCAGCAGCGCAACTGACAGGTTCCTGGCCGATGAGCAGTTCTTC. Amino acid sequence: CASSATDRFLADEQFF.

The rearrangement uses TRBV2 and TRBJ2-3, with D possibly TRBD2 on 5 matching bases. Germline CDR1 is SNHLY and CDR2 is FYNNEI. Trimming shortened V by 4 bases and J by 8 bases, and 19 bases separated the two germline ends. The CDR3 contains 15 residues. The CDR3 reads CASSGPRTVQGTQYF. CDR3 coding DNA: TGTGCCAGCAGTGGGCCTAGGACTGTTCAAGGTACGCAGTATTTT.

This clonotype has only a few counts. V usage is TRBV5-1 and J usage is TRBJ2-2; TRBD2 agrees at 13 bases. V lost 4 bases to trimming and J lost 6 bases; unmatched junction nucleotides: 6. CDR1 is SGHRS and CDR2 is YFSETQ in the germline V gene. This CDR3 comprises 16 residues. The CDR3 DNA sequence: TGCGCCAGCAGCCTCCGACTAGCGGGGGGCTCCGGGGAGCTGTTTTTT. Its translation is CASSLRLAGGSGELFF.

This clonotype appeared many times. The chain recombines TRBV12-3 or TRBV12-4 with TRBJ1-5; 7 bases are shared with TRBD1. The CDR3 covers 13 residues. The V and J ends lost 8 bases and 4 bases, in that order; junction bases with no gene match: 5. CDR3 amino acids: CASGNRGNQPQHF. In nucleotides, the CDR3 is TGTGCCAGCGGAAACAGGGGTAATCAGCCCCAGCATTTT.

A word on this clonotype: At one end the junction does not follow the germline gene, possibly because of a read error. The gene calls are TRBV29-1 and TRBJ2-3; TRBD2 aligns across 10 bases. The CDR3 runs 13 residues. Germline V CDR1 and CDR2: SQVTM, ANQGSEA. DNA of the CDR3: TGCAGCGGGGAACTAGCGGGATTAGATACACAGTATTTT. Protein: CSGELAGLDTQYF.

As to this clonotype: Just one base apart from a much larger clone, this may be a read error. Likely a read error: the CDR3 ends without its conserved phenylalanine or tryptophan. V usage is TRBV12-3 or TRBV12-4 and J usage is TRBJ2-1, with no clear D. V was trimmed by 3 bases and J by 7 bases, leaving 10 bases between them. The CDR3 sequence is 13 residues long. The CDR3 region has the DNA TGTGCCAGCAGTTTCCGCCGAAGGAATGAGCAGTTCTCC. Translation gives CASSFRRRNEQFS.

DNA of the CDR3: TGTGCCAGCAGTTATAACAGGGGGCATTCACCCCTCCACTTT. Residues: CASSYNRGHSPLHF. This chain uses TRBV12-3 or TRBV12-4 with TRBJ1-6; 9 bases fit TRBD1. The junction had 3 bases not matched to a gene; V was cut back by 4 bases and J by 8 bases. The CDR3 has 14 amino acids.

This clonotype came up many times. The gene calls are TRBV2 and TRBJ1-1; no definite D call. Deletions cut 0 bases from V and 11 bases from J, with 7 bases between. There are 11 residues in the CDR3. The V gene's germline CDR1 is SNHLY and CDR2 FYNNEI. The CDR3: CASSEAVRAFF. As DNA, the CDR3 is TGTGCCAGCAGTGAAGCCGTGAGGGCTTTCTTT. Full variable domain (remainder filled in from reference TRBV2 and TRBJ1-1): EPEVTQTPSHQVTQMGQEVILRCVPISNHLYFYWYRQILGQKVEFLVSFYNNEISEKSEIFDDQFSVERPDGSNFTLKIRSTKLEDSAMYFCASSEAVRAFFGQGTRLTVV.

About this clonotype: This may come from a read error, since a much larger clone is one base off. This chain joins TRBV20-1 and TRBJ2-5; TRBD2 matches at 8 bases. Germline CDR1 is DFQATT and CDR2 is SNEGSKA (reference sequence). V lost 2 bases, J lost 4 bases, and 12 bases stayed unmatched. CDR3 length: 16 amino acids. DNA of the CDR3: TGCAGTGCTAGACCCCGTTTAGCGGGACTCTCAGAGACCCAGTACTTC. Its protein is CSARPRLAGLSETQYF.